A single sample gave rise to the 23 T cell receptor beta chains below, sequenced in a study of blood T cell repertoires in COVID-19 (dated by TCRdb to 2019 to 2021). The library was obtained by the immunoSEQ multiplex PCR assay. The table was pulled from immuneACCESS by TCRdb, which kept in-frame rearrangements only. Such tables lose some clones; where checked, under half of the loss comes from unresolved V genes, and the rest has no known cause. The sample profile shows some 100,000 clones; roughly 75% of them were found once. In total, the top ten clones hold more than 4% of the sample. The sequenced sample was peripheral blood. The receptors were gathered from a human donor in a cohort sampled during active or convalescent COVID-19.

The CDR3 DNA is TGTGCCAGCAGCTTAGAGGGGGGGACTAGCGGGAGGGTAGGCAAAAACATTCAGTACTTC. Residues: CASSLEGGTSGRVGKNIQYF. J is TRBJ2-4 and V is TRBV11-2; 16 bases map to TRBD2. The CDR3 spans 20 residues. Germline V gene data show CDR1 as SGHAT and CDR2 as FQNNGV. Germline trimming cut 0 bases from V and 3 bases from J; bases unmatched to any gene: 8.

The chain combines TRBV6-1 with TRBJ1-3; maybe TRBD1 (6 bases). The germline gives CDR1 MNHNS, CDR2 SASEGT. The ends were cut back, 2 bases at V and 5 bases at J, with 10 bases in the middle. The CDR3 loop spans 14 amino acids. Here the CDR3 DNA reads TGTGCCAGCAGTGAAAGTACAGGGCGAAACACCATATATTTT. Its translation: CASSESTGRNTIYF.

The J gene is TRBJ1-1, the V gene TRBV5-4; no definite D call. This CDR3 spans 15 amino acids. In germline, CDR1 is SGHNT, CDR2 YYREEE (reference sequence). V shed 3 bases and J shed 0 bases, with 12 bases lying between them. This CDR3 reads CASSSMRHLNTEAFF. The DNA of the CDR3 is TGTGCCAGCAGCTCCATGCGACATTTGAACACTGAAGCTTTCTTT.

The chain uses TRBV6-2 or TRBV6-3 and TRBJ2-1; D may be TRBD2 (6 bases). Germline V gene lookup returns CDR1 MNHEY and CDR2 SVGEGT. This CDR3 has 16 amino acids. V lost 3 bases, J lost 2 bases, and 14 bases lay in between. CDR3 in amino acids: CASSYSGGLAYNEQFF. DNA for the CDR3: TGTGCCAGCAGTTATAGTGGGGGACTCGCCTACAATGAGCAGTTCTTC.

In nucleotides, the CDR3 is TGTGCCAGCAGTACCAGGGGGCGGTTGGACAATGAGCAGTTCTTC. Translated, it gives CASSTRGRLDNEQFF. The chain employs TRBV27 and TRBJ2-1, with 8 nucleotides matching TRBD1. Per the germline V gene, CDR1 is MNHEY and CDR2 is SMNVEV (reference sequence). V dropped 5 bases and J dropped 5; count of bases not matched to a gene: 8. The CDR3 has 15 amino acids.

V usage is TRBV19 and J usage is TRBJ2-5; 7 positions match TRBD1. The CDR3 consists of 14 residues. The germline V gene has CDR1 LNHDA and CDR2 SQIVND (reference sequence). V gave up 2 bases and J gave up 3 bases; unmatched junction bases: 3. The CDR3 protein is CASSITGVKETQYF. The CDR3 nucleotides read TGTGCCAGTAGTATAACAGGGGTGAAAGAGACCCAGTACTTC.

The chain links TRBV7-8 to TRBJ1-1; tentatively, D is TRBD1 (5 bases). Germline-derived CDR1 and CDR2 are SGHVS and FQNEAQ. The CDR3 length is 14 residues. The V gene lost 6 bases and the J gene lost 4 bases, with 15 bases spanning the gap. The CDR3 spells CASSSGLTSTEAFF. DNA for the CDR3: TGTGCCAGCAGTTCAGGGCTGACCAGCACTGAAGCTTTCTTT.

The chain recombines TRBV11-2 with TRBJ1-6; possibly TRBD1 for D (5 bases). V lost 3 bases and J lost 5, with 8 bases in between. The CDR3 spans 14 residues. Per germline, CDR1 SGHAT and CDR2 FQNNGV. The CDR3 sequence is CASSLTVNNSPLHF. In DNA form, the CDR3 reads TGTGCCAGCAGCTTGACAGTGAATAATTCACCCCTCCACTTT. Together with reference TRBV11-2 and TRBJ1-6, the CDR3 gives the full variable domain: EAGVAQSPRYKIIEKRQSVAFWCNPISGHATLYWYQQILGQGPKLLIQFQNNGVVDDSQLPKDRFSAERLKGVDSTLKIQPAKLEDSAVYLCASSLTVNNSPLHFGNGTRLTVT.

The chain has TRBV29-1 and TRBJ1-1; a possible D gene is TRBD1 (5 bases). The ends were cut back, 6 bases at V and 6 bases at J, with 11 bases in the middle. In germline, CDR1 is SQVTM, CDR2 ANQGSEA. This CDR3 has 11 amino acids. CDR3 coding DNA: TGCAGCGTCTTCAAGACAGCTGAAGCTTTCTTT. It codes for CSVFKTAEAFF.

The count of this clone is one. The V and J genes are TRBV5-1 and TRBJ1-1; TRBD1 might be the D (5 bases). The CDR3 contains 15 residues. The germline V and J ends were trimmed by 0 bases and 4 bases, with 13 bases remaining between them. Germline CDR1 SGHRS, CDR2 YFSETQ. For the CDR3, the DNA is TGCGCCAGCAGCTTGGCCGGGGGTACGAGCACTGAAGCTTTCTTT. It codes for CASSLAGGTSTEAFF.

V gene TRBV6-2 or TRBV6-3 combines with J gene TRBJ2-1; tentative D call: TRBD2 (5 bases). The CDR3 extends over 14 amino acids. V dropped 5 bases and J dropped 0 bases, with 8 bases sitting between them. CDR1 is MNHEY and CDR2 is SVGEGT in the germline V gene. CDR3 sequence (DNA): TGTGCCAGCAGTCCCACTAGCTCCTACAATGAGCAGTTCTTC. Its protein is CASSPTSSYNEQFF.

The genes are TRBV7-2 and TRBJ1-2; 7 bases map to TRBD1. The CDR3 runs 15 residues. V was pared by 4 bases and J by 7 bases, with 12 bases of the junction left unmatched. The V gene's germline CDR1 is SGHTA and CDR2 FQGNSA. The CDR3, as DNA: TGTGCCAGCAGCTCGAGACCGGGACAGCAAAGTGGCTACACCTTC. As protein: CASSSRPGQQSGYTF.

The DNA of the CDR3 is TGTGCCAGCAGTTTACTGGACAGGAGTAATGAAAAACTGTTTTTT. Translation: CASSLLDRSNEKLFF. The genes are TRBV3-1 (or the pseudogene TRBV3-2) and TRBJ1-4; 7 bases are a match to TRBD1. There are 15 residues in the CDR3. Germline V gene lookup returns CDR1 LGHDT and CDR2 YNNKEL (reference sequence). With V trimmed by 6 bases and J by 4 bases, 8 bases remained unmatched.

The gene calls are TRBV28 and TRBJ2-1; 9 bases match TRBD2. Germline trimming cut 8 bases from V and 5 bases from J; bases unmatched to any gene: 7. Germline loops: CDR1 MDHEN, CDR2 SYDVKM. This CDR3 region has 14 residues. The CDR3 DNA reads TGTGCCAGCGCCGCGGGAGGGCCGCACAATGAGCAGTTCTTC. This translates into CASAAGGPHNEQFF. The entire variable domain, with the rest obtained from reference TRBV28 and TRBJ2-1, is as follows: DVKVTQSSRYLVKRTGEKVFLECVQDMDHENMFWYRQDPGLGLRLIYFSYDVKMKEKGDIPEGYSVSREKKERFSLILESASTNQTSMYLCASAAGGPHNEQFFGPGTRLTVL.

The chain has TRBV20-1 and TRBJ1-2; D unresolved. Trimming took 3 bases from V and 8 from J, leaving 16 bases between them. This CDR3 spans 13 amino acids. Germline-derived CDR1 and CDR2 are DFQATT and SNEGSKA (reference sequence). For the CDR3, the DNA is TGCAGTGCTAGTGTTTTTGTCACATCAGGCTACACCTTC. This sequence encodes CSASVFVTSGYTF.

V gene TRBV11-2 combines with J gene TRBJ2-1; 9 bases align to TRBD2. CDR1 is SGHAT, CDR2 FQNNGV, per germline. The ends lost 4 bases at V and 3 bases at J; junction bases unmatched: 13. The CDR3 length is 18 residues. The CDR3 sequence: CASSWGSGGAKHYNEQFF. CDR3 nucleotides: TGTGCCAGCAGCTGGGGTAGCGGGGGAGCAAAGCACTACAATGAGCAGTTCTTC.

The rearrangement joins TRBV5-4 to TRBJ2-7; TRBD1 might be the D (5 bases). The CDR3 loop spans 15 amino acids. V was clipped by 5 bases and J by 6 bases, with 21 bases between them. From germline, CDR1 is SGHNT and CDR2 YYREEE (reference sequence). CDR3: CASSHSLGPTVEQYF. CDR3 sequence (DNA): TGTGCCAGCAGTCATTCCCTGGGCCCGACAGTCGAGCAGTACTTC. Together with reference TRBV5-4 and TRBJ2-7, the CDR3 gives the full variable domain: ETGVTQSPTHLIKTRGQQVTLRCSSQSGHNTVSWYQQALGQGPQFIFQYYREEENGRGNFPPRFSGLQFPNYSSELNVNALELDDSALYLCASSHSLGPTVEQYFGPGTRLTVT.

V usage is TRBV18 and J usage is TRBJ1-1, with 9 bases matching TRBD1. This CDR3 is 19 amino acids long. Germline V gene lookup returns CDR1 KGHSH and CDR2 LQKENI. The ends lost 1 base at V and 0 bases at J; junction bases unmatched: 12. The CDR3: CASSPLPLTGGLMNTEAFF. The CDR3 bases are TGTGCCAGCTCACCACTCCCCCTGACAGGGGGGCTAATGAACACTGAAGCTTTCTTT.

V is TRBV5-6 and J is TRBJ1-1, with D unresolved. This CDR3 spans 12 amino acids. Looked up from germline, CDR1 is SGHDT and CDR2 is YYEEEE. V lost 0 bases to trimming and J lost 7 bases, with 7 bases between them. CDR3 in amino acids: CASSLVPSEAFF. DNA for the CDR3: TGTGCCAGCAGCTTGGTGCCTAGTGAAGCTTTCTTT.

V and J are TRBV5-1 and TRBJ1-3, with D tentatively TRBD1 (6 bases). This CDR3 contains 15 residues. Germline loops: CDR1 SGHRS, CDR2 YFSETQ. Deletions cut 4 bases from V and 0 bases from J, with 11 bases between. The CDR3 DNA follows: TGCGCCAGCAGCCGGGACACGAACTCTGGAAACACCATATATTTT. It is translated as CASSRDTNSGNTIYF.

This sequence joins TRBV21-1 and TRBJ1-6; the table's D call TRBD1 went unverified against the DNA. TRBV21-1 is recorded as a pseudogene. The CDR3 spans 14 residues. This CDR3 reads CASSNRTGNSPLHF. DNA of the CDR3: TGTGCCAGCAGCAACAGGACAGGGAATTCACCCCTCCACTTT.

This clone was seen just once. J is TRBJ1-2 and V is TRBV14; TRBD1 is a possible D gene (5 bases). From germline, CDR1 is SGHDN and CDR2 FVKESK. V was trimmed by 0 bases and J by 5 bases, leaving 13 bases between them. The CDR3 covers 15 residues. Here the CDR3 DNA reads TGTGCCAGCAGCCAAGACTGGGCAGGGCCTTATGGCTACACCTTC. Amino acids: CASSQDWAGPYGYTF.

The J gene is TRBJ1-4, the V gene TRBV25-1, with D possibly TRBD1 on 5 matching bases. The CDR3 consists of 17 residues. CDR1 is MGHDK and CDR2 is SYGVNS in the germline V gene. Trimming cost V 1 base and J 4 bases, with 16 bases left between them. CDR3 residues: CASSEWSGAPGNEKLFF. CDR3 DNA: TGTGCCAGCAGTGAATGGAGTGGGGCGCCCGGTAATGAAAAACTGTTTTTT. The full variable domain, its missing parts supplied by reference TRBV25-1 and TRBJ1-4, is EADIYQTPRYLVIGTGKKITLECSQTMGHDKMYWYQQDPGMELHLIHYSYGVNSTEKGDLSSESTVSRIRTEHFPLTLESARPSHTSQYLCASSEWSGAPGNEKLFFGSGTQLSVL.